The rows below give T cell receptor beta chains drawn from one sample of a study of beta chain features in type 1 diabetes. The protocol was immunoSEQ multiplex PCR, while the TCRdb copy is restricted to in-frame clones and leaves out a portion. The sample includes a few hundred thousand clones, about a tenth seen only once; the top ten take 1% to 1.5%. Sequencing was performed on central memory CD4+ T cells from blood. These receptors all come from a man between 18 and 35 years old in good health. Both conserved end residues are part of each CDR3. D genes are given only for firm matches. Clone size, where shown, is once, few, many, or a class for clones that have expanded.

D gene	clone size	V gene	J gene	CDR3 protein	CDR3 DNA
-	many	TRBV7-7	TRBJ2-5	CASSTGPGLFLYF	TGTGCCAGCAGCACAGGACCGGGACTGTTTCTTTACTTC
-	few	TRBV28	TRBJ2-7	CASSLWFGEQYF	TGTGCCAGCAGTTTATGGTTTGGCGAGCAGTACTTC
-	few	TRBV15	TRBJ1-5	CATSRDMAQPQHF	TGTGCCACCAGCAGAGATATGGCTCAGCCCCAGCATTTT
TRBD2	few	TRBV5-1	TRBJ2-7	CASSRQAGDSEQYF	TGCGCCAGCAGCCGGCAAGCGGGAGACTCCGAGCAGTACTTC
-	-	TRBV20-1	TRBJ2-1	CSARRAEQFF	TGCAGTGCTAGAAGGGCTGAGCAGTTCTTC
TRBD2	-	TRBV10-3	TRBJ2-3	CAVTSGGLSTDTQYF	TGTGCCGTGACTAGCGGGGGGCTTAGCACAGATACGCAGTATTTT
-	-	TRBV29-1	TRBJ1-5	CSVEDPGQPQHF	TGCAGCGTTGAAGATCCTGGTCAGCCCCAGCATTTT
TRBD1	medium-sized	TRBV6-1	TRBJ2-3	CASTPRGQGADTQYF	TGTGCCAGCACGCCCCGAGGACAGGGGGCAGATACGCAGTATTTT
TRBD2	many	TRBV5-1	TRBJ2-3	CASSLGGAGTDTQYF	TGCGCCAGCAGCTTGGGCGGAGCGGGGACAGATACGCAGTATTTT
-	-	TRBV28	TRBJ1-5	CAGGGGYQPQHF	TGTGCCGGGGGGGGCGGTTATCAGCCCCAGCATTTT
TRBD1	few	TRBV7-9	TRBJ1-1	CASTDRERANTEAFF	TGTGCCAGCACGGACAGGGAAAGGGCGAACACTGAAGCTTTCTTT
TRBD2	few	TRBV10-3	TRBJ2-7	CAISGSSGVTYEQYF	TGTGCCATCAGTGGGTCTAGCGGGGTAACCTACGAGCAGTACTTC
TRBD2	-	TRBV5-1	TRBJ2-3	CASSPDPLAGGTDTQYF	TGCGCCAGCAGCCCCGACCCCCTAGCGGGAGGAACAGATACGCAGTATTTT
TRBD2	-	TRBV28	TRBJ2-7	CASSSAGRRGSSYEQYF	TGTGCCAGCAGTTCAGCGGGAAGACGGGGGAGCTCCTACGAGCAGTACTTC
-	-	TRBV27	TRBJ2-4	CASSSRGLAKNIQYF	TGTGCCAGCAGTTCACGGGGCTTAGCCAAAAACATTCAGTACTTC
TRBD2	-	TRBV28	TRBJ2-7	CASISSGGQAYF	TGTGCCAGTATTTCCTCGGGGGGGCAGGCGTACTTC
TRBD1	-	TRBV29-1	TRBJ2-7	CSVDGTGSYEQYF	TGCAGCGTGGACGGGACAGGGTCCTACGAGCAGTACTTC
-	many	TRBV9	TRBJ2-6	CASSVDSGANVLTF	TGTGCCAGCAGCGTGGACTCTGGGGCCAACGTCCTGACTTTC
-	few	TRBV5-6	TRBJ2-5	CASSMGPGETQYF	TGTGCCAGCAGTATGGGTCCGGGAGAGACCCAGTACTTC
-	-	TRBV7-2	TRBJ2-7	CASSSSGHYEQYF	TGTGCCAGCAGCTCCTCGGGACATTACGAGCAGTACTTC
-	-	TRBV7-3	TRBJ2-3	CASGPGRTDTQYF	TGTGCCAGCGGCCCAGGCCGCACAGATACGCAGTATTTT
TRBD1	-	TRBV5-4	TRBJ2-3	CASSRGGQGETDTQYF	TGTGCCAGCAGCCGGGGAGGACAGGGGGAAACAGATACGCAGTATTTT
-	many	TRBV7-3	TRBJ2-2	CASSSSRGELFF	TGTGCCAGCAGCTCCTCCAGAGGGGAGCTGTTTTTT
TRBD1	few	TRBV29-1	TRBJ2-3	CSVDLGQGDTQYF	TGCAGCGTTGACCTGGGACAGGGGGATACGCAGTATTTT
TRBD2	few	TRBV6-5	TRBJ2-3	CASSYAASGHTDTQYF	TGTGCCAGCAGTTACGCGGCTAGCGGACACACAGATACGCAGTATTTT
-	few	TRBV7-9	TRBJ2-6	CASSLQGGANVLTF	TGTGCCAGCAGCCTCCAAGGAGGGGCCAACGTCCTGACTTTC
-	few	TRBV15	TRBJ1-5	CATSRDQVWDHQPQHF	TGTGCCACCAGCAGAGATCAAGTGTGGGACCATCAGCCCCAGCATTTT
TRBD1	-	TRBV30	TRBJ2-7	CAWRRDTGVEQYF	TGTGCCTGGAGAAGAGATACAGGGGTCGAGCAGTACTTC
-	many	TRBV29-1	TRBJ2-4	CSVVPSQDIQYF	TGCAGCGTTGTCCCCAGTCAAGACATTCAGTACTTC
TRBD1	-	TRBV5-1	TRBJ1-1	CASSLTGTVTEAFF	TGCGCCAGCAGCTTGACTGGGACAGTCACTGAAGCTTTCTTT
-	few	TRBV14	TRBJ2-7	CASSQLGTPSYEQYF	TGTGCCAGCAGCCAACTGGGGACACCATCCTACGAGCAGTACTTC
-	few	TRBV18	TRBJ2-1	CASSPPPWGAESPKNEQFF	TGTGCCAGCTCACCACCCCCGTGGGGGGCTGAGAGTCCGAAGAATGAGCAGTTCTTC
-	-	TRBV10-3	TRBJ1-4	CAISESKPSLNEKLFF	TGTGCCATCAGTGAGTCGAAACCCAGTCTTAATGAAAAACTGTTTTTT
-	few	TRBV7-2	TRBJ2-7	CASSTQRSGEQYF	TGTGCCAGCAGCACACAGCGGTCCGGCGAGCAGTACTTC
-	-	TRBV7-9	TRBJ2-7	CASSSLRGVDEQYF	TGTGCCAGCAGCAGTTTACGGGGTGTGGACGAGCAGTACTTC
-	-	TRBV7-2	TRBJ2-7	CASSRGGPYEQYF	TGTGCCAGCAGCCGAGGAGGGCCCTACGAGCAGTACTTC
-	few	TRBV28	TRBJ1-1	CASGGRHTEAFF	TGTGCCAGTGGGGGACGACACACTGAAGCTTTCTTT
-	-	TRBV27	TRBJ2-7	CASKMVLGPYEQYF	TGTGCCAGCAAAATGGTGTTGGGTCCCTACGAGCAGTACTTC
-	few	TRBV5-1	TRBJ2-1	CASATGTYNEQFF	TGCGCCAGCGCCACAGGAACCTACAATGAGCAGTTCTTC
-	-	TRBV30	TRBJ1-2	CAWSEGSYGYTF	TGTGCCTGGAGTGAGGGCTCCTATGGCTACACCTTC
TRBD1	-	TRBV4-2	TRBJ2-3	CASSQGSGQGSTDTQYF	TGTGCCAGCAGCCAGGGCTCGGGACAGGGGTCCACAGATACGCAGTATTTT
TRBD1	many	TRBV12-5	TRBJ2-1	CASGATGVSYNEQFF	TGTGCTAGTGGCGCCACAGGGGTCTCCTACAATGAGCAGTTCTTC
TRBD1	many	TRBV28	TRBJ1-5	CAGSGATTGGDQPQHF	TGTGCCGGGTCTGGCGCTACAACAGGGGGGGATCAGCCCCAGCATTTT
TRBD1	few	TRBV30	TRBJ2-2	CAWSGPTGWNTGELFF	TGTGCCTGGAGTGGGCCGACAGGGTGGAACACCGGGGAGCTGTTTTTT